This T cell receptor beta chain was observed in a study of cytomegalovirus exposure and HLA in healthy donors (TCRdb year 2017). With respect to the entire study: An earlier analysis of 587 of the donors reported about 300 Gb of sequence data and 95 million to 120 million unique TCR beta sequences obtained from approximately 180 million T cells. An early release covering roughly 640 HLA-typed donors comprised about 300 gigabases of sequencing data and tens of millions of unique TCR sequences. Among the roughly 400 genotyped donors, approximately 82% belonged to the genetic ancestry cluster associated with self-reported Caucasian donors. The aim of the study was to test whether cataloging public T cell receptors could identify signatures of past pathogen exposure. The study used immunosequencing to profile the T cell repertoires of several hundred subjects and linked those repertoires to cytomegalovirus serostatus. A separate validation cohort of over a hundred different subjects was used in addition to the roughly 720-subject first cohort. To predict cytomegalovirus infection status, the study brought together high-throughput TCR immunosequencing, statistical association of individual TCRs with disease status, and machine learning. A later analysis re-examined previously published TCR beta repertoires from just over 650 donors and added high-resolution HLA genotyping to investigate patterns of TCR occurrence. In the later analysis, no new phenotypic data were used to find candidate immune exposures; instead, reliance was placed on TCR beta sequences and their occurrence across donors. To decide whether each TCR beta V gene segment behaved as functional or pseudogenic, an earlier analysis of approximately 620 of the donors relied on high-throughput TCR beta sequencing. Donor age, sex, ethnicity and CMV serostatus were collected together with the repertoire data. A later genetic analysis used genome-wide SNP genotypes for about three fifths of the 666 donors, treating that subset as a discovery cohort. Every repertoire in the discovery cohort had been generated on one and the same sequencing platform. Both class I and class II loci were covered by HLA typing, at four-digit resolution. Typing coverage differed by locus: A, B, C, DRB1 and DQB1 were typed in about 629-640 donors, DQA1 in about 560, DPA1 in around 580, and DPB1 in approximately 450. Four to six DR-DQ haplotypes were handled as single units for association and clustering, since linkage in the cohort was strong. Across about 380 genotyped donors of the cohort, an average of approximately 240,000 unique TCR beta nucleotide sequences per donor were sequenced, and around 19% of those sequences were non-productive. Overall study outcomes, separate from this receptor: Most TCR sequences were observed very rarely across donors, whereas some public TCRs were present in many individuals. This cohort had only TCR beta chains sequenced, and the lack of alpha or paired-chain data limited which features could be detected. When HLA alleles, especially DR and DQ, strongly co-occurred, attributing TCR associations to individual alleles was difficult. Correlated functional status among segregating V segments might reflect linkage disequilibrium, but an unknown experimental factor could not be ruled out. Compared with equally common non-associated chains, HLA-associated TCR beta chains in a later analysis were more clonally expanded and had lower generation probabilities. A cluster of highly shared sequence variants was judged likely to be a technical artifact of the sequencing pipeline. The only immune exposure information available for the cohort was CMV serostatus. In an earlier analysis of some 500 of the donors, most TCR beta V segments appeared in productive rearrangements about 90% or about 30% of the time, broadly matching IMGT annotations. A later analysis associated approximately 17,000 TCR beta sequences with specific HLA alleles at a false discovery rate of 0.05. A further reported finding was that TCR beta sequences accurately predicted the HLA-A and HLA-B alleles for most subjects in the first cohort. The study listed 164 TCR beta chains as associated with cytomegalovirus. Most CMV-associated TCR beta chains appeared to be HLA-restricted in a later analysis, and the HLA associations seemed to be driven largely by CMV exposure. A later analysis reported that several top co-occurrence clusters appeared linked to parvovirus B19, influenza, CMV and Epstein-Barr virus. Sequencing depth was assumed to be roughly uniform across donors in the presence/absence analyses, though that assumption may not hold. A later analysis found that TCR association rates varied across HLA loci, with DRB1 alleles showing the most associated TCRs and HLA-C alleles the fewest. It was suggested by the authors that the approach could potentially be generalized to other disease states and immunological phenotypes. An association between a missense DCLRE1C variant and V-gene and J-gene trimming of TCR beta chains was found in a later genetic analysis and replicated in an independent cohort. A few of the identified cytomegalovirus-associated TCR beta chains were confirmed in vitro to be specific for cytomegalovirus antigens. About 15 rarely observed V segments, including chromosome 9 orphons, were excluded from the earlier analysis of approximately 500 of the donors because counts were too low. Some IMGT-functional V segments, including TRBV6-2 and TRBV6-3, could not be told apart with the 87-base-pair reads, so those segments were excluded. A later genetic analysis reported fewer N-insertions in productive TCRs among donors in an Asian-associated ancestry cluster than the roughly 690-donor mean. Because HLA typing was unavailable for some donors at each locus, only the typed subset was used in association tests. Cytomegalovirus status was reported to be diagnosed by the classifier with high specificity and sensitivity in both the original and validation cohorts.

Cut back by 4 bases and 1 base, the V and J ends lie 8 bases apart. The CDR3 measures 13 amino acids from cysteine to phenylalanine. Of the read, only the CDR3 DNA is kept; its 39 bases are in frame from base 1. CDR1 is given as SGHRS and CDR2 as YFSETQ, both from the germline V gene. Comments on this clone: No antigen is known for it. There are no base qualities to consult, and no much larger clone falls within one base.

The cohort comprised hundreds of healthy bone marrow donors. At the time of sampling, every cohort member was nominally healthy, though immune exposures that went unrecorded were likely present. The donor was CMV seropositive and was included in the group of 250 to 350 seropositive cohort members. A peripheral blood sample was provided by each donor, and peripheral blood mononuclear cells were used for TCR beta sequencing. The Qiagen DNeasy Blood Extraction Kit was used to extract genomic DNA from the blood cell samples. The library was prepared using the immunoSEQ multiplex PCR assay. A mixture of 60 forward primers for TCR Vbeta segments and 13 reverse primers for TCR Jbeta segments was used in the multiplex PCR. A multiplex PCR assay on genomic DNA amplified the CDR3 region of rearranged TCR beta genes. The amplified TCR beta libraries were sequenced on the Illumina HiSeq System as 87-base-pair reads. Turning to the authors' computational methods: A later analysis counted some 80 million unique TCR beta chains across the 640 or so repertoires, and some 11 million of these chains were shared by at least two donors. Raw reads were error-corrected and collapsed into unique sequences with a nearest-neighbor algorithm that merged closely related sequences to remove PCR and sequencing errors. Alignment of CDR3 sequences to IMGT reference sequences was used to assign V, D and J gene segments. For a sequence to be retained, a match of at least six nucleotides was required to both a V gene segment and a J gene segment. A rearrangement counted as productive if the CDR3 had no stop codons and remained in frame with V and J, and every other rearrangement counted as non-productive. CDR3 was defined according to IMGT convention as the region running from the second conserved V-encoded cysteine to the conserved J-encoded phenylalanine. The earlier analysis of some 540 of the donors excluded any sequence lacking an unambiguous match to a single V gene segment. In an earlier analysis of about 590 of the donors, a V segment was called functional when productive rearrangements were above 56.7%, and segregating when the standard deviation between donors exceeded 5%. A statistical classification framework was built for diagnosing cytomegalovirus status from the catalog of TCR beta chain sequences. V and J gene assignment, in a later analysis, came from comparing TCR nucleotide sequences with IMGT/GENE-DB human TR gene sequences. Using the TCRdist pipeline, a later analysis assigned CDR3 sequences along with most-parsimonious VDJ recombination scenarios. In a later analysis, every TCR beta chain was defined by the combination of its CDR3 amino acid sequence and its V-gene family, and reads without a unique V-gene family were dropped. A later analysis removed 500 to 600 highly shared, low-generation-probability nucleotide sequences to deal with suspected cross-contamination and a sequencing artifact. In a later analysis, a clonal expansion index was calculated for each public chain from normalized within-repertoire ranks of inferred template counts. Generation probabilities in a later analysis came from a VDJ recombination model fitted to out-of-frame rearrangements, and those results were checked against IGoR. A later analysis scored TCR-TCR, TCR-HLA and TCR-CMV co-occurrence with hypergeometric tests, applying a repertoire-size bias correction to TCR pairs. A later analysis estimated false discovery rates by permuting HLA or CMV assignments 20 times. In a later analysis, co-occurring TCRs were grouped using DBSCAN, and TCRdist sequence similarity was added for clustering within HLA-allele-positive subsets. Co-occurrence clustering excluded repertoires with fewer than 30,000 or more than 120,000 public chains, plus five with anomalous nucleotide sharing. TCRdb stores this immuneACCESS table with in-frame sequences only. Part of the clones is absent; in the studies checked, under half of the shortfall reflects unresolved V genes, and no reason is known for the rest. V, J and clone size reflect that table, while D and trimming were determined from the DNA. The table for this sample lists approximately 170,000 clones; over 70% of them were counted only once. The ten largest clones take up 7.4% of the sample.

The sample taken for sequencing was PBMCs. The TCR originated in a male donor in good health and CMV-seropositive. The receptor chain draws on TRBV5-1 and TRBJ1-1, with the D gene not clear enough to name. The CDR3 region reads CASSHYGNTEAFF. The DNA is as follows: TGCGCCAGCAGCCACTACGGGAACACTGAAGCTTTCTTT.